The 6 T cell receptor beta chains presented below share a single source sample, sequenced in a study of CD8 T cells in ankylosing spondylitis. The antigens for these receptors are not known. General study findings and limits: Apparently characteristic of ankylosing spondylitis blood was a TCR beta motif (roughly 8 highly homologous variants).

MiXCR, applied by TCRdb to the 5' RACE reads, yields one record per CDR3 protein. The table lists almost 400,000 distinct CDR3 sequences, approximately 20% of them singletons. Sequenced material: blood, either unsorted or a sorted T cell fraction (not recorded which). The receptors come from a male donor with ankylosing spondylitis.

This clonotype was detected a few times. This sequence joins TRBV7-2 and TRBJ2-3; tentative D call: TRBD2 (5 bases). The germline gives CDR1 SGHTA, CDR2 FQGNSA. The CDR3 contains 11 residues. Trimming stripped 9 bases from V and 5 bases from J, with 9 bases between. DNA of the CDR3: TGTGCCAGTCAGAGCGGAGATACGCAGTATTTT. It yields the protein CASQSGDTQYF. Looking up the rest from reference TRBV7-2 and TRBJ2-3 gives the full variable domain: GAGVSQSPSNKVTEKGKDVELRCDPISGHTALYWYRQSLGQGLEFLIYFQGNSAPDKSGLPSDRFSAERTGGSVSTLTIQRTQQEDSAVYLCASQSGDTQYFGPGTRLTVL.

This chain links TRBV27 with TRBJ2-7; D is undetermined. Germline CDR1 reads MNHEY; CDR2 reads SMNVEV (reference sequence). V was trimmed by 2 bases and J by 2 bases, leaving 10 bases between them. CDR3 size: 14 residues. CDR3 amino acids: CASSLRATTYEQYF. As DNA, the CDR3 is TGTGCCAGCAGTTTAAGGGCCACGACCTACGAGCAGTACTTC.

The table lists this clonotype with a few counts. The rearrangement joins TRBV12-5 to TRBJ2-7, with D perhaps TRBD1 or TRBD2 (6 bases each). Germline loops: CDR1 LGHNT, CDR2 FRNRAP. The ends were cut back, 9 bases at V and 6 bases at J, with 15 bases in the middle. There are 12 residues in the CDR3. CDR3 nucleotide sequence: TGTGCTAGCCCGGGGGCCCCGGGCGAGCAGTACTTC. Its protein is CASPGAPGEQYF.

This clonotype was picked up a small number of times. The chain employs TRBV7-2 and TRBJ2-5; tentative D call: TRBD2 (6 bases). Trimming took 7 bases from V and 2 from J, leaving 17 bases between them. Germline V gene data show CDR1 as SGHTA and CDR2 as FQGNSA. The CDR3 loop spans 15 amino acids. The CDR3 here is CASTGGARKQETQYF. The CDR3 region has the DNA TGTGCCAGCACCGGAGGGGCGAGAAAACAAGAGACCCAGTACTTC.

This clonotype was counted once. A read error may explain this, as a much larger clone is one base away. V gene TRBV20-1 combines with J gene TRBJ2-1; the match to TRBD2 covers 7 bases. This CDR3 is built from 16 residues. CDR1 is DFQATT and CDR2 is SNEGSKA in the germline V gene (reference sequence). The CDR3 DNA sequence: TGCAGTGCTAGAGATTTCGGGGGGAAGAACTACGATGAGCAGTTCTTC. Its protein is CSARDFGGKNYDEQFF.

This clonotype came up a few times. The DNA for the CDR3 is TGCAGCGTTGGGAGGGAAAGCAATCAGCCCCAGCATTTT. Translating gives CSVGRESNQPQHF. The chain is built from TRBV29-1 and TRBJ1-5, with D unclear. The germline V gene encodes CDR1 SQVTM and CDR2 ANQGSEA. The CDR3 consists of 13 residues. The V gene lost 4 bases and the J gene lost 1 base, with 8 bases spanning the gap.